One and the same sample provided the 27 T cell receptor beta chains below, sequenced in a study of blood T cell repertoires in COVID-19. Clones were read by immunoSEQ multiplex PCR, and TCRdb kept only the in-frame ones, dropping some. Counted here are fewer than 20,000 clones, approximately 90% occurring once; the ten biggest clones make up around 10%. Sequences were obtained from peripheral blood. These receptors all stem from a human donor in a cohort sampled during active COVID-19.

The chain uses TRBV3-1 (or the pseudogene TRBV3-2) and TRBJ1-2; the D gene is possibly TRBD1 (6 bases). V lost 0 bases and J 7 bases, leaving 12 bases between the germline ends. The CDR3 spans 14 residues. Germline values: CDR1 LGHDT, CDR2 YNNKEL (reference sequence). The CDR3 DNA follows: TGTGCCAGCAGCCAAGACAGGGGAGCTAGTGGCTACACCTTC. Translating it yields CASSQDRGASGYTF.

The genes are TRBV12-3 or TRBV12-4 and TRBJ2-3, with unresolved D. The ends were cut back, 3 bases at V and 3 bases at J, with 4 bases in the middle. This CDR3 spans 12 amino acids. In nucleotides, the CDR3 is TGTGCCAGCAGTTTTTCGACAGATACGCAGTATTTT. It specifies CASSFSTDTQYF.

With respect to this clone: Given a much more abundant clone one base away, this may be a read error. The chain links TRBV6-2 or TRBV6-3 to TRBJ2-7, with D unclear. V was clipped by 4 bases and J by 0 bases, with 4 bases between them. This CDR3 is built from 12 residues. Germline values: CDR1 MNHEY, CDR2 SVGEGT. Here the CDR3 reads CASSSSSYEQYF. The DNA of the CDR3 is TGTGCCAGCAGTTCCAGCTCCTACGAGCAGTACTTC.

The chain carries TRBV19 and TRBJ1-4; D ambiguous. V shed 1 base and J shed 8 bases, with 8 bases lying between them. The CDR3 consists of 13 residues. Germline V gives CDR1 LNHDA, CDR2 SQIVND (reference sequence). CDR3 region: CASSIVSREKLFF. In DNA, the CDR3 is TGTGCCAGTAGTATAGTCTCGAGAGAAAAACTGTTTTTT.

This clone was picked up one time. The rearrangement uses TRBV5-1 and TRBJ2-7, with 7 bases that match TRBD2. There are 13 residues in the CDR3. V was clipped by 7 bases and J by 6 bases; unmatched bases: 10. Germline V lookup: CDR1 SGHRS, CDR2 YFSETQ. DNA for the CDR3: TGCGCCAGCGCTGCGGGGGAGGGGAGCGAGCAGTACTTC. Its translation is CASAAGEGSEQYF.

This chain uses TRBV12-3 or TRBV12-4 with TRBJ1-1; the D gene is possibly TRBD1 (6 bases). This CDR3 is 13 amino acids long. V was trimmed by 6 bases and J by 7 bases, leaving 15 bases between them. The CDR3 coding sequence is TGTGCCAGCAGCTCGACAGGACTGGGTGAAGCTTTCTTT. Encoded protein: CASSSTGLGEAFF.

V gene TRBV7-9 combines with J gene TRBJ2-3, with 9 positions matching TRBD1. V lost 4 bases to trimming and J lost 2 bases; unmatched junction nucleotides: 4. Germline V gene sequence: CDR1 SEHNR, CDR2 FQNEAQ (reference sequence). The CDR3 runs to 15 residues. CDR3 bases: TGTGCCAGCAGCTACACAGGGGGCAACACAGATACGCAGTATTTT. It specifies CASSYTGGNTDTQYF.

The chain recombines TRBV5-1 with TRBJ1-2, with 10 bases fitting TRBD1. The V gene's germline CDR1 is SGHRS and CDR2 YFSETQ. The CDR3 sequence is 13 residues long. The junction had 5 bases not matched to a gene; V was cut back by 7 bases and J by 5 bases. The CDR3 region has the DNA TGCGCCAGCGGGACAGGGGAGGATTATGGCTACACCTTC. Its translation is CASGTGEDYGYTF.

The chain combines TRBV6-6 with TRBJ2-2; D not certain. The germline CDR1 and CDR2 sequences are MNHNY and SVGAGI (reference sequence). Deletions cut 2 bases from V and 1 base from J, with 5 bases between. The CDR3 is 14 residues long. CDR3 region: CASSYAVNTGELFF. The CDR3 bases are TGTGCCAGCAGTTACGCGGTGAACACCGGGGAGCTGTTTTTT.

The chain has TRBV7-8 and TRBJ2-7, with 9 bases lining up with TRBD1. CDR3 length: 16 amino acids. V lost 5 bases to trimming and J lost 2 bases; unmatched junction nucleotides: 10. Germline V lookup: CDR1 SGHVS, CDR2 FQNEAQ. CDR3 bases: TGTGCCAGCAGCCGACGGACAGGGGAAAGAACCTACGAGCAGTACTTC. This translates into CASSRRTGERTYEQYF.

The genes are TRBV12-3 or TRBV12-4 and TRBJ1-3, with unresolved D. The CDR3 is made up of 12 amino acids. V was cut by 1 base and J by 6 bases, with 4 bases left in between. Here the CDR3 DNA reads TGTGCCAGCAGTTTAGATCTAAACACCATATATTTT. Translated, it gives CASSLDLNTIYF.

V usage is TRBV2 and J usage is TRBJ2-5; no firm D call. The CDR3 length is 12 residues. Germline V lookup: CDR1 SNHLY, CDR2 FYNNEI. The V gene lost 2 bases and the J gene lost 3 bases, with 4 bases spanning the gap. In nucleotides, the CDR3 is TGTGCCAGCAGTGAACCTAAAGAGACCCAGTACTTC. It is translated as CASSEPKETQYF. Complete variable domain (other parts from reference TRBV2 and TRBJ2-5): EPEVTQTPSHQVTQMGQEVILRCVPISNHLYFYWYRQILGQKVEFLVSFYNNEISEKSEIFDDQFSVERPDGSNFTLKIRSTKLEDSAMYFCASSEPKETQYFGPGTRLLVL.

The chain combines TRBV19 with TRBJ1-3; perhaps TRBD1 as D (6 bases). The CDR3 sequence is 17 residues long. CDR1 and CDR2 (germline): LNHDA, SQIVND (reference sequence). Trimming shortened V by 2 bases and J by 0 bases, and 14 bases separated the two germline ends. Here the CDR3 DNA reads TGTGCCAGTAGTATATCGGCCCAGGGGATCTCTGGAAACACCATATATTTT. Translation gives CASSISAQGISGNTIYF.

The CDR3 spells CASSQGLDRSSYEQYF. The CDR3 region has the DNA TGCGCCAGCAGCCAAGGCCTCGACAGGAGCTCCTACGAGCAGTACTTC. V gene TRBV4-1 combines with J gene TRBJ2-7; D is perhaps TRBD1 (6 bases). Deletions cut 1 base from V and 0 bases from J, with 13 bases between. The CDR3 contains 16 residues. Germline assignment: CDR1 MGHRA and CDR2 YSYEKL.

The chain joins TRBV7-2 to TRBJ2-7; 7 bases line up with TRBD2. CDR3 size: 14 residues. The ends lost 1 base at V and 5 bases at J; junction bases unmatched: 5. Germline CDR1 and CDR2: SGHTA and FQGNSA. The CDR3, as DNA: TGTGCCAGCAGCTTAGTGCGGGAGATCGACGAGCAGTACTTC. Translated, it gives CASSLVREIDEQYF.

The chain couples TRBV30 to TRBJ2-2; possible D gene TRBD2, 5 bases. The length of the CDR3 is 14 residues. Trimming took off 2 bases at V and 1 base at J, with 8 bases between the two ends. The germline V gene encodes CDR1 GTSNPN and CDR2 SVGIG (reference sequence). The CDR3 DNA reads as TGTGCCTGGAGTCGGAGCGGGAACACCGGGGAGCTGTTTTTT. Residues: CAWSRSGNTGELFF.

This sequence joins TRBV28 and TRBJ1-4; no reliable D call. Germline-derived CDR1 and CDR2 are MDHEN and SYDVKM. The V end lost 2 bases, the J end lost 7 bases, and 8 bases lay between the germline ends. The CDR3 has 13 amino acids. For the CDR3, the DNA is TGTGCCAGCAGTTTAGGCGGATCTGAAAAACTGTTTTTT. Its translation is CASSLGGSEKLFF.

V gene TRBV6-5 combines with J gene TRBJ1-2, with D tentatively TRBD1 (5 bases). The CDR3 has 15 residues. The V end lost 2 bases, the J end lost 2 bases, and 12 bases lay between the germline ends. Germline V gene lookup returns CDR1 MNHEY and CDR2 SVGAGI. CDR3 nucleotide sequence: TGTGCCAGCAGTTACAGAGCGCGGGGGAACTATGGCTACACCTTC. It yields the protein CASSYRARGNYGYTF.

The J gene is TRBJ2-6, the V gene TRBV10-3; TRBD1 matches 9 bases. Germline V gene sequence: CDR1 ENHRY, CDR2 SYGVKD. Trimming cost V 6 bases and J 0 bases; bases outside gene matches: 12. The CDR3 has 19 residues. CDR3 sequence: CAISRTGARSRSGANVLTF. In DNA form, the CDR3 reads TGTGCCATCAGCCGGACAGGGGCGCGGTCCCGCTCTGGGGCCAACGTCCTGACTTTC.

The CDR3 is CASNVRGNSGNTIYF. CDR3 in DNA: TGTGCCAGCAACGTCCGGGGAAACTCTGGAAACACCATATATTTT. The chain couples TRBV6-5 to TRBJ1-3; no reliable D call. The ends were cut back, 7 bases at V and 0 bases at J, with 13 bases in the middle. The CDR3 is 15 amino acids. Germline CDR1 and CDR2: MNHEY and SVGAGI.

The chain has TRBV30 and TRBJ1-4; 7 bases map to TRBD1. Germline trimming cut 4 bases from V and 8 bases from J; bases unmatched to any gene: 10. The germline V gene has CDR1 GTSNPN and CDR2 SVGIG (reference sequence). CDR3 length: 14 residues. CDR3 region: CAWKTRQGLEKLFF. The CDR3 nucleotides read TGTGCCTGGAAAACCCGACAGGGTTTGGAAAAACTGTTTTTT.

The J gene is TRBJ2-7, the V gene TRBV24-1, with D perhaps matching TRBD1 (6 bases). V gave up 0 bases and J gave up 7 bases, with 12 bases separating them. CDR1 and CDR2 from the germline V gene are KGHDR and SFDVKD. The CDR3 runs to 14 residues. The CDR3 is CATSDLRTEGEQYF. The CDR3 region has the DNA TGTGCCACCAGTGATTTGAGGACAGAGGGAGAGCAGTACTTC.

This chain joins TRBV5-4 and TRBJ2-1; D perhaps matches TRBD1 (6 bases). The CDR3 loop spans 13 amino acids. The V gene's germline CDR1 is SGHNT and CDR2 YYREEE (reference sequence). Trimming took off 5 bases at V and 7 bases at J, with 13 bases between the two ends. CDR3 in amino acids: CASSRDQGNEQFF. The CDR3 DNA reads TGTGCCAGCAGTAGGGACCAGGGGAATGAGCAGTTCTTC. Full variable domain (rest looked up from reference TRBV5-4 and TRBJ2-1): ETGVTQSPTHLIKTRGQQVTLRCSSQSGHNTVSWYQQALGQGPQFIFQYYREEENGRGNFPPRFSGLQFPNYSSELNVNALELDDSALYLCASSRDQGNEQFFGPGTRLTVL.

The V and J genes are TRBV6-2 or TRBV6-3 and TRBJ2-7, with D possibly matching TRBD1 (6 bases). The ends were cut back, 2 bases at V and 4 bases at J, with 21 bases in the middle. CDR1 is MNHEY and CDR2 is SVGEGT in the germline V gene. The CDR3 is 17 residues long. The CDR3 DNA sequence: TGTGCCAGCAGTTACGGGCTAAGTCCCGGGACACAGTACGAGCAGTACTTC. This encodes CASSYGLSPGTQYEQYF.

The chain carries TRBV7-9 and TRBJ1-3; the D gene is possibly TRBD1 (5 bases). The V gene's germline CDR1 is SEHNR and CDR2 FQNEAQ (reference sequence). This CDR3 has 16 residues. V gave up 0 bases and J gave up 1 base, with 10 bases separating them. The CDR3 loop is CASSLAETGSGNTIYF. The CDR3 nucleotides are TGTGCCAGCAGCTTAGCGGAAACAGGATCTGGAAACACCATATATTTT.

The V and J genes are TRBV28 and TRBJ2-7, with 9 nucleotides matching TRBD2. CDR1 is MDHEN and CDR2 is SYDVKM in the germline V gene. The V and J ends lost 3 bases and 3 bases, in that order; junction bases with no gene match: 3. This CDR3 region has 14 residues. The DNA for the CDR3 is TGTGCCAGCAGTTTCGGCGGGAGGGTCTACGAGCAGTACTTC. It yields the protein CASSFGGRVYEQYF.

A word on this clone: Relative to the germline gene, one junction end is altered; a read error may explain this. V is TRBV19 and J is TRBJ1-5; TRBD1 matches at 10 bases. CDR3 length equals 15 residues. In germline, CDR1 is LNHDA, CDR2 SQIVND (reference sequence). The CDR3 DNA sequence: TGTGCCAGTAGTCTAGACAGGGGGCTGGGTCAGCCCCAGCATTTT. Protein product: CASSLDRGLGQPQHF.